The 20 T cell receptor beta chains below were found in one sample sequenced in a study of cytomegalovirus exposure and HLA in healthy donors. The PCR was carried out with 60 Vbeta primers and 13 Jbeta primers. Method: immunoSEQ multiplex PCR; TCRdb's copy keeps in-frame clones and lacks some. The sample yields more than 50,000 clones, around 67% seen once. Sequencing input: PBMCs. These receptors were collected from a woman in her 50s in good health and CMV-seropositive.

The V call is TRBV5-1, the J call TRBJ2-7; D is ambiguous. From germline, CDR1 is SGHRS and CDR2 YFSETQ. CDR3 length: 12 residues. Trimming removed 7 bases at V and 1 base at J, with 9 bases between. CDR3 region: CASRADSYEQYF. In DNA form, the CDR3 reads TGCGCCAGCCGTGCGGATTCCTACGAGCAGTACTTC. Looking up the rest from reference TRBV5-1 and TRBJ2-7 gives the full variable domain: KAGVTQTPRYLIKTRGQQVTLSCSPISGHRSVSWYQQTPGQGLQFLFEYFSETQRNKGNFPGRFSGRQFSNSRSEMNVSTLELGDSALYLCASRADSYEQYFGPGTRLTVT.

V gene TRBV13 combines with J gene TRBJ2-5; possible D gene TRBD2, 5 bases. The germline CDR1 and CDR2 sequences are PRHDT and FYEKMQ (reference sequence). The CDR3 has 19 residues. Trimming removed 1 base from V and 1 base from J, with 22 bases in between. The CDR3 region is CASSLAGSEEDHFQETQYF. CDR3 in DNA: TGTGCCAGCAGCTTAGCCGGGTCAGAGGAGGACCACTTCCAAGAGACCCAGTACTTC.

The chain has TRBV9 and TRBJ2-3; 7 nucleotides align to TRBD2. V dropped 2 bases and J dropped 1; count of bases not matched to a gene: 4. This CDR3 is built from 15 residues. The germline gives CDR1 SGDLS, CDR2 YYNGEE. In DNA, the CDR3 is TGTGCCAGCAGCGTCGGCGGGAGAGGCACAGATACGCAGTATTTT. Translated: CASSVGGRGTDTQYF.

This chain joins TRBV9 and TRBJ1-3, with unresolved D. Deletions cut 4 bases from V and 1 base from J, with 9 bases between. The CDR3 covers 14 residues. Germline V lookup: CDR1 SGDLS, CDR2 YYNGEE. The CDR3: CASSSPRSGNTIYF. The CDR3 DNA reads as TGTGCCAGCAGCAGCCCGAGATCTGGAAACACCATATATTTT.

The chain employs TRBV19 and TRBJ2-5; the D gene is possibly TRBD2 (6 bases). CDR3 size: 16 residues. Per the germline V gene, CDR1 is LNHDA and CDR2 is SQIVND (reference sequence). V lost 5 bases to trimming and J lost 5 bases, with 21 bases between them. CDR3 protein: CASSSIGTPFLETQYF. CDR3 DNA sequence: TGTGCCAGTAGTTCGATCGGGACTCCCTTTTTGGAGACCCAGTACTTC.

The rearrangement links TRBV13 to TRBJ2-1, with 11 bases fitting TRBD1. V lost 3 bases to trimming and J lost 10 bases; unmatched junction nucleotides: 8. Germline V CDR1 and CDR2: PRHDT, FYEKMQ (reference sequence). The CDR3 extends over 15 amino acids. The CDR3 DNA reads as TGTGCCAGCAGCTTCCCGGACAGGGGGCGATCCGAGCAGTTCTTC. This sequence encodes CASSFPDRGRSEQFF. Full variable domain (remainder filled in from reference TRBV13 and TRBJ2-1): AAGVIQSPRHLIKEKRETATLKCYPIPRHDTVYWYQQGPGQDPQFLISFYEKMQSDKGSIPDRFSAQQFSDYHSELNMSSLELGDSALYFCASSFPDRGRSEQFFGPGTRLTVL.

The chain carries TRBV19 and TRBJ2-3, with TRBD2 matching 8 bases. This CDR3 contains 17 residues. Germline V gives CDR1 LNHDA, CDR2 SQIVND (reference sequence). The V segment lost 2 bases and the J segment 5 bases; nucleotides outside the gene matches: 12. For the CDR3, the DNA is TGTGCCAGTAGTATAACGGCTAGCGGGTCGAGGAGAGATACGCAGTATTTT. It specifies CASSITASGSRRDTQYF.

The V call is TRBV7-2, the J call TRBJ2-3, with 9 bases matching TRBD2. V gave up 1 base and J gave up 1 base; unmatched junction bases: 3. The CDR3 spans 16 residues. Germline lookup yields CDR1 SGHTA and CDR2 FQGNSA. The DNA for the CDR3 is TGTGCCAGCAGCTTAGGGCGGGGGGGTGGCACAGATACGCAGTATTTT. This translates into CASSLGRGGGTDTQYF.

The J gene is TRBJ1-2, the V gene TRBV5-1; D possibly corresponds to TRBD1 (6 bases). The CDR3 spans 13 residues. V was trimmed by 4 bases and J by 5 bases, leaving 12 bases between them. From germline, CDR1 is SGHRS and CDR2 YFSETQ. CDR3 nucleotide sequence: TGCGCCAGCAGCCGGACAGCGGCTTATGGCTACACCTTC. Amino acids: CASSRTAAYGYTF.

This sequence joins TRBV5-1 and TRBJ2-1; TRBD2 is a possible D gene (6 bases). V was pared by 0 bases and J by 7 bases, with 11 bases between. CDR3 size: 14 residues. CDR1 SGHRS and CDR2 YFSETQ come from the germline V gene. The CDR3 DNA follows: TGCGCCAGCAGCTTGGGGGCTAGCGAAAATGAGCAGTTCTTC. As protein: CASSLGASENEQFF.

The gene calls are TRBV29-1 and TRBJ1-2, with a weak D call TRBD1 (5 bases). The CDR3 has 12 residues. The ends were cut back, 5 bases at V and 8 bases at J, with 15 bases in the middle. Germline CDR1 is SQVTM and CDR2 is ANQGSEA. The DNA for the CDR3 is TGCAGCGTTCAATCAGGGTCGGGCGGCTACACCTTC. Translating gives CSVQSGSGGYTF.

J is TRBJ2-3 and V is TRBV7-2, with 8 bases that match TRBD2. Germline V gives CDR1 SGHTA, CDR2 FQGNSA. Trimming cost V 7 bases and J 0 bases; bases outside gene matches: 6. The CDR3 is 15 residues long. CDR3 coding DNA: TGTGCCAGCACACTAGCGGCAACAAGCACAGATACGCAGTATTTT. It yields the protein CASTLAATSTDTQYF.

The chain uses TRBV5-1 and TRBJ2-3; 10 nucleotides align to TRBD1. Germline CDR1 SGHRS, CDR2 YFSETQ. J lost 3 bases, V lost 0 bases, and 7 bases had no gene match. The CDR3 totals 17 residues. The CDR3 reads CASSLALGQGLTDTQYF. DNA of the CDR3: TGCGCCAGCAGCTTGGCCCTGGGACAGGGGTTGACAGATACGCAGTATTTT.

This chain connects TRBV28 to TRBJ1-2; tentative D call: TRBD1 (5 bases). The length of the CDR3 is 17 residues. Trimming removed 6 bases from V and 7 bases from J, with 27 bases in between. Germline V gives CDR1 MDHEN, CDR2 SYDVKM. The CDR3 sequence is CASSLTTSVGEVSGYTF. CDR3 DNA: TGTGCCAGCAGCCTGACAACATCGGTAGGGGAAGTGTCTGGCTACACCTTC.

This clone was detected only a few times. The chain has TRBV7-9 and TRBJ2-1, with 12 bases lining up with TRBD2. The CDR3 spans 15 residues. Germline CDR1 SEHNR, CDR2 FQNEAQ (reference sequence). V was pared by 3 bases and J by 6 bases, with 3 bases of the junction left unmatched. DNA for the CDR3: TGTGCCAGCAGCTTGAGGACTAGCGGGGTCAATGAGCAGTTCTTC. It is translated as CASSLRTSGVNEQFF.

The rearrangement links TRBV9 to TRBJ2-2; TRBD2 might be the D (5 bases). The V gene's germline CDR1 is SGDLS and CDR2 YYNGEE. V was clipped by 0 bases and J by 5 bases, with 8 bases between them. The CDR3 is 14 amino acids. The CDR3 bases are TGTGCCAGCAGCGTAGATCGGGGAACCGGGGAGCTGTTTTTT. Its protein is CASSVDRGTGELFF.

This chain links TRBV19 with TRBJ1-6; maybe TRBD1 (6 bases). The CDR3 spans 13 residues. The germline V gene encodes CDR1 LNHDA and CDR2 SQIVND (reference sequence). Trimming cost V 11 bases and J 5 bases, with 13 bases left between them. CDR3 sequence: CASRNRDNSPLHF. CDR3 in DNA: TGTGCCTCTCGGAACAGGGATAATTCACCCCTCCACTTT.

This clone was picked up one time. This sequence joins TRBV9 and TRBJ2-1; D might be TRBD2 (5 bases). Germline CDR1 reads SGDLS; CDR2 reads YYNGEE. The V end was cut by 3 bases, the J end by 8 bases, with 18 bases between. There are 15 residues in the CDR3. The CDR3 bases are TGTGCCAGCAGCGCAACGAGACTAAGCCTGGATGAGCAGTTCTTC. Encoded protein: CASSATRLSLDEQFF.

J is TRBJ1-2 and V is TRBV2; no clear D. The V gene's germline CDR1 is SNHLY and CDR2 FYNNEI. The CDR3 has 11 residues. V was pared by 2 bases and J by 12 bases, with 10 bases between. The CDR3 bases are TGTGCCAGCAGTGAAAGAGGAGAACACACCTTC. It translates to CASSERGEHTF.

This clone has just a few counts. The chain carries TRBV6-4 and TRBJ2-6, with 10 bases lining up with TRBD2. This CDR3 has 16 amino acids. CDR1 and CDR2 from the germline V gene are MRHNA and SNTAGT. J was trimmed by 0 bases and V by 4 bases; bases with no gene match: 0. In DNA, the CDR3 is TGTGCCAGCAGTGGGACTAGCGGCTCTGGGGCCAACGTCCTGACTTTC. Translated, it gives CASSGTSGSGANVLTF.